This entry lists 14 T cell receptor beta chains sequenced from one sample in a study of blood T cells in healthy people across ages. A second 7 to 11 cycle PCR used barcoded and J-beta primers. TCRdb re-derived calls from the 5' RACE reads in MiXCR, one entry per CDR3 protein. The sample yields hundreds of thousands of distinct CDR3 sequences, around two fifths seen once. Sequences were obtained from blood. These receptors were obtained from a man aged 55-75 years in good health.

The table lists this clonotype with a few counts. This chain uses TRBV7-2 with TRBJ2-4; D is possibly TRBD1 or TRBD2 (5 bases each). TRBJ2-7 explains the end of the DNA better; the J call may be wrong. This CDR3 is 13 amino acids long. Germline assignment: CDR1 SGHTA and CDR2 FQGNSA. The CDR3 is CASTTSWGNEQYF. The CDR3 region has the DNA TGTGCCAGCACCACGAGTTGGGGGAACGAGCAGTACTTC.

The J gene is TRBJ1-2, the V gene TRBV20-1; 8 bases match TRBD1. In germline, CDR1 is DFQATT, CDR2 SNEGSKA (reference sequence). This CDR3 is built from 14 residues. The V segment lost 6 bases and the J segment 2 bases; nucleotides outside the gene matches: 8. The CDR3 here is CSAAGTGQNYGYTF. The CDR3 DNA follows: TGCAGTGCCGCCGGGACAGGCCAGAACTATGGCTACACCTTC.

This clonotype appeared a few times. V and J are TRBV7-3 and TRBJ2-3; 11 bases map to TRBD2. The germline CDR1 and CDR2 sequences are SGHTA and FQGTGA. Trimming cost V 5 bases and J 3 bases; bases outside gene matches: 4. CDR3 length: 15 amino acids. Here the CDR3 DNA reads TGTGCCAGCAGCCCGACTAGCGGGGAAACAGATACGCAGTATTTT. It translates to CASSPTSGETDTQYF.

The gene calls are TRBV12-3 or TRBV12-4 and TRBJ2-7, with a weak D call TRBD2 (7 bases). This CDR3 has 14 residues. V was pared by 6 bases and J by 2 bases, with 14 bases between. CDR3 amino acids: CASRHRGAPYEQYF. In nucleotides, the CDR3 is TGTGCCAGCAGGCATCGGGGGGCCCCCTACGAGCAGTACTTC.

In this sample, this clonotype turned up many times. At one end the junction does not follow the germline gene, possibly because of a read error. The chain employs TRBV4-3 and TRBJ2-7; 9 bases map to TRBD1. There are 14 residues in the CDR3. Per germline, CDR1 LGHNA and CDR2 YSLEER. CDR3 in amino acids: CASSRGQGPYEQYF. The CDR3 nucleotides read TGTGCCAGCAGCCGGGGACAGGGCCCCTACGAGCAGTACTTC.

About this clonotype itself: A single base separates this from a much larger clone, so it may be a read error. The CDR3 sequence: CASNLGSTPPEETQYF. The CDR3 region has the DNA TGTGCCAGCAACTTAGGTTCAACCCCCCCGGAAGAGACCCAGTACTTC. The chain couples TRBV11-2 to TRBJ2-5; no reliable D call. The germline CDR1 and CDR2 sequences are SGHAT and FQNNGV. There are 16 residues in the CDR3.

This clonotype was seen a few times. The V and J genes are TRBV18 and TRBJ2-1; 7 bases fit TRBD1. CDR3 length: 15 amino acids. With 3 bases clipped from V and 2 bases from J, the junction kept 4 bases outside the gene matches. Germline V gene data show CDR1 as KGHSH and CDR2 as LQKENI. The CDR3 protein is CASSPGQVTYNEQFF. CDR3 DNA: TGTGCCAGCTCACCCGGACAGGTAACCTACAATGAGCAGTTCTTC.

This chain connects TRBV9 to TRBJ2-7; 7 bases are shared with TRBD1. This CDR3 spans 14 amino acids. The V gene's germline CDR1 is SGDLS and CDR2 YYNGEE. V was clipped by 3 bases and J by 0 bases; unmatched bases: 3. CDR3 DNA sequence: TGTGCCAGCAGCGAGACAGGGAGCTCCTACGAGCAGTACTTC. Its translation is CASSETGSSYEQYF.

V is TRBV9 and J is TRBJ2-3, with TRBD2 as a possible D gene (6 bases). Germline CDR1 reads SGDLS; CDR2 reads YYNGEE. The CDR3 consists of 15 residues. The ends were cut back, 2 bases at V and 5 bases at J, with 15 bases in the middle. The CDR3 coding sequence is TGTGCCAGCAGCGTGGAGGTAGCGGTCGGAGATACGCAGTATTTT. This sequence encodes CASSVEVAVGDTQYF. Drawing the rest from reference TRBV9 and TRBJ2-3, the complete variable domain is DSGVTQTPKHLITATGQRVTLRCSPRSGDLSVYWYQQSLDQGLQFLIQYYNGEERAKGNILERFSAQQFPDLHSELNLSSLELGDSALYFCASSVEVAVGDTQYFGPGTRLTVL.

The chain employs TRBV5-6 and TRBJ2-7, with a weak D call TRBD2 (6 bases). The CDR3 has 15 amino acids. CDR1 and CDR2 (germline): SGHDT, YYEEEE. V lost 5 bases and J lost 7, with 22 bases in between. The CDR3 bases are TGTGCCAGCAGGACCCGGGGGACTCATGGGCGAGAGCAGTACTTC. It codes for CASRTRGTHGREQYF.

In the case of this clonotype: A read error may be the cause here, since a much bigger clone is one base away. The rearrangement uses TRBV29-1 and TRBJ2-5, with D possibly called TRBD1 or TRBD2 (5 bases each). This CDR3 comprises 15 residues. Trimming removed 1 base from V and 1 base from J, with 13 bases in between. CDR1 SQVTM and CDR2 ANQGSEA come from the germline V gene. The CDR3 region has the DNA TGCAGCGTTGAAGGTGAATGGGGGATCCAAGAGACCCAGTACTTC. Its protein is CSVEGEWGIQETQYF.

V gene TRBV7-2 combines with J gene TRBJ2-6, with D unresolved. V was clipped by 4 bases and J by 2 bases, with 6 bases between them. Germline loops: CDR1 SGHTA, CDR2 FQGNSA. This CDR3 comprises 14 residues. The CDR3 region has the DNA TGTGCCAGCAGCTCGGACCCTGGGGCCAACGTCCTGACTTTC. The encoded protein is CASSSDPGANVLTF.

As concerns this clonotype: A read error is likely, as this CDR3 ends without the conserved phenylalanine or tryptophan. The V call is TRBV7-2, the J call TRBJ2-7; D may match TRBD1 or TRBD2 (5 bases each). The CDR3 loop spans 16 amino acids. V dropped 6 bases and J dropped 2 bases, with 20 bases sitting between them. The germline gives CDR1 SGHTA, CDR2 FQGNSA. The CDR3 DNA reads TGTGCCAGCAGGGGAACTGGACTCGAGGGACCCTACGAGCAGTACTTA. It codes for CASRGTGLEGPYEQYL.

This clonotype was observed a few times. This chain connects TRBV20-1 to TRBJ2-1; 12 bases agree with TRBD2. CDR3 length: 16 residues. The V segment lost 0 bases and the J segment 7 bases; nucleotides outside the gene matches: 7. Per the germline V gene, CDR1 is DFQATT and CDR2 is SNEGSKA (reference sequence). CDR3 nucleotide sequence: TGCAGTGCTAGAGACCCTAGCGGGGGGGCGGGTAATGAGCAGTTCTTC. Translated, it gives CSARDPSGGAGNEQFF.